Shown below are 8 T cell receptor beta chains from a single sample sequenced in a study of T cell changes during pregnancy in multiple sclerosis (dated by TCRdb to between 2018 and 2020). Library construction relied on the immunoSEQ multiplex PCR assay. This immuneACCESS table, as held by TCRdb, lists in-frame sequences with V and J called but not all clones. Of the missing ones, under half trace to an unresolved V gene in checked studies; the others have no known cause. This sample comprises tens of thousands of clones, 93% of them detected only once. Roughly 3.1% of the sample is in the top ten clones. Sample: CD8+ T cells from peripheral blood mononuclear cells, taken in the second trimester of pregnancy. The receptors here all came from a female donor with multiple sclerosis, enrolled in a pregnancy study.

The chain links TRBV10-3 to TRBJ1-4; D gene ambiguous. This CDR3 is built from 16 residues. Trimming stripped 4 bases from V and 0 bases from J, with 12 bases between. Per the germline V gene, CDR1 is ENHRY and CDR2 is SYGVKD. CDR3 protein: CAISGYPGATNEKLFF. Written as DNA, the CDR3 is TGTGCCATCAGTGGTTACCCGGGTGCAACTAATGAAAAACTGTTTTTT.

The chain has TRBV4-2 and TRBJ2-3; 12 nucleotides agree with TRBD2. In germline, CDR1 is LGHNA, CDR2 YNFKEQ. This CDR3 is 15 amino acids long. The V gene end was trimmed by 5 bases and the J gene end by 9 bases; junction bases not matched to a gene: 9. The CDR3 protein is CASSATSGSGDTQYF. The CDR3 coding sequence is TGTGCCAGCAGCGCGACTAGCGGGAGTGGGGACACGCAGTATTTT.

The V and J genes are TRBV7-9 and TRBJ2-3; tentatively, D is TRBD1 (6 bases). From germline, CDR1 is SEHNR and CDR2 FQNEAQ (reference sequence). V was trimmed by 4 bases and J by 3 bases, leaving 14 bases between them. The CDR3 totals 15 residues. CDR3 loop: CASSSTQGSTDTQYF. The CDR3 region has the DNA TGTGCCAGCAGCTCAACTCAGGGGAGTACAGATACGCAGTATTTT.

The chain links TRBV27 to TRBJ2-7, with D tentatively TRBD2 (6 bases). The V and J ends lost 7 bases and 2 bases respectively, with 15 bases between them. There are 14 residues in the CDR3. Germline V gene data show CDR1 as MNHEY and CDR2 as SMNVEV (reference sequence). CDR3 residues: CASTAGQGPYEQYF. The CDR3 nucleotides are TGTGCCAGCACCGCGGGGCAGGGACCCTACGAGCAGTACTTC.

The chain has TRBV27 and TRBJ1-1; TRBD1 might be the D (5 bases). Trimming stripped 5 bases from V and 0 bases from J, with 10 bases between. The germline CDR1 and CDR2 sequences are MNHEY and SMNVEV (reference sequence). This CDR3 is built from 14 residues. CDR3 loop: CASSPAGLNTEAFF. CDR3 nucleotides: TGTGCCAGCAGTCCGGCAGGGCTGAACACTGAAGCTTTCTTT.

This clone appeared a single time. The gene calls are TRBV10-2 and TRBJ2-1, with a weak D call TRBD2 (6 bases). Germline values: CDR1 WSHSY, CDR2 SAAADI. Deletions cut 9 bases from V and 6 bases from J, with 12 bases between. This CDR3 region has 12 residues. The CDR3 sequence is CASRTSSNEQFF. The CDR3, as DNA: TGCGCCAGTCGAACTAGCAGCAATGAGCAGTTCTTC.

V usage is TRBV6-5 and J usage is TRBJ2-5, with 7 bases identical to TRBD2. The CDR3 has 15 amino acids. Germline CDR1 is MNHEY and CDR2 is SVGAGI. Losses at the gene ends were 1 base for V and 4 bases for J; bases not matched to a gene: 6. As DNA, the CDR3 is TGTGCCAGCAGTTACTTTGGGGGGAGGGCAGAGACCCAGTACTTC. Amino acids: CASSYFGGRAETQYF.

Within the sample, this clone is medium-sized. The chain employs TRBV27 and TRBJ1-5; D possibly corresponds to TRBD1 (5 bases). The ends were cut back, 6 bases at V and 9 bases at J, with 12 bases in the middle. The CDR3 runs to 12 residues. Looked up from germline, CDR1 is MNHEY and CDR2 is SMNVEV (reference sequence). The CDR3 nucleotides are TGTGCCAGCAGGGCCGGGGGTGGGCCCCAGCATTTT. Translating gives CASRAGGGPQHF.